This section outlines one TCR beta chain sequence together with its context. Antigen unknown. Method: immunoSEQ multiplex PCR; TCRdb's copy keeps in-frame clones and lacks some. There are roughly 24,000 clones in the sample; 60% to 80% occur only once, and roughly 17% lies in the top ten. With the ViraFEST assay, the study expanded antigen-specific CD4+ T cells using viral peptide pools, then sequenced them. The culture ran for about 10 days, and then CD4+ T cells were isolated. This person's SARS-CoV-2 infection, confirmed by PCR, occurred between March and December 2020. Wells of 1.8 million or so PBMC each were grown with about 9.3 IU/ml IL-2 and approximately 10 ug/ml peptides. The sample belongs to a study of vaccination effects on CD4 cells after COVID-19. Regarding the study as a whole: Only a few convalescent patients and no early post-infection timepoints featured in the study. Infection-derived and vaccine-derived clones contracted markedly late after vaccination.

The sequenced sample was CD4+ T cells from PBMCs cultured with SARS-CoV-2 spike peptides, obtained before COVID-19 vaccination. The receptor was derived from a human donor who had a prior SARS-CoV-2 infection.

CDR3 sequence (DNA): TGTGCCAGCCGAGGATTAGACGGAGACCTCTACGAGCAGTACTTC. The encoded protein is CASRGLDGDLYEQYF. V usage is TRBV2 and J usage is TRBJ2-7, with unresolved D. The CDR3 runs to 15 residues. Germline CDR1 SNHLY, CDR2 FYNNEI. Trimming stripped 8 bases from V and 3 bases from J, with 20 bases between.